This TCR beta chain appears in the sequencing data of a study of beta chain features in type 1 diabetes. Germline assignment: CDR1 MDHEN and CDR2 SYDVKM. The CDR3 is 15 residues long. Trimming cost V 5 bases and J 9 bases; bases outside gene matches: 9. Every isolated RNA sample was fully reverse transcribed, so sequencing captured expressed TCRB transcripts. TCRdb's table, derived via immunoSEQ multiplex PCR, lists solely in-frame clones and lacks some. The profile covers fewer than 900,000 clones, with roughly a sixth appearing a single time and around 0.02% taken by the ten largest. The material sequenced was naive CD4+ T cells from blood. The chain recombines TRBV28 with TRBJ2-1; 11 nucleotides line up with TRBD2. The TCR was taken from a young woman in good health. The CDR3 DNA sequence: TGTGCCAGCAGTCCGTGGACTAGCGGGTCCAGTGAGCAGTTCTTC. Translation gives CASSPWTSGSSEQFF.